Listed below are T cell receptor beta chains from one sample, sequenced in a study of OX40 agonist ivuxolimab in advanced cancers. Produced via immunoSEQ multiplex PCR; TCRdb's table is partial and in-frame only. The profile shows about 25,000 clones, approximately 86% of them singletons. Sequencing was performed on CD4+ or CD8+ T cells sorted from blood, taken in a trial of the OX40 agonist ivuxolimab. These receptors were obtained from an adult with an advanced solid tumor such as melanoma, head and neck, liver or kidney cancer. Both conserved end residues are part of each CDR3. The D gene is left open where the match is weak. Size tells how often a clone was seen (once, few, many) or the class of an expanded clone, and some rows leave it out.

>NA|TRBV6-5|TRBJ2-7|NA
TGTGCCAGCAGTTACGGAGGGGGGGGAGGCTACGAGCAGTACTTC
CASSYGGGGGYEQYF
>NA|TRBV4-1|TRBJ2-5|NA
TGCGCCAGCAGCCAAGTTGCGGGGACAGAGACCCAGTACTTC
CASSQVAGTETQYF
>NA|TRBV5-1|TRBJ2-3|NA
TGCGCCAGCAGCTTGGAGGCAGATACGCAGTATTTT
CASSLEADTQYF
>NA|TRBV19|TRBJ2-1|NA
TGTGCCAGTACCAGCGGGTCTTTTTCCTACAATGAGCAGTTCTTC
CASTSGSFSYNEQFF
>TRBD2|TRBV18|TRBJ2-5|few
TGTGCCAGCTCACCATCGGGGACTAGCGTCGAGACCCAGTACTTC
CASSPSGTSVETQYF
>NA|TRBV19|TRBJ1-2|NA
TGTGCCAGTAGAGATAACTATGGCTACACCTTC
CASRDNYGYTF
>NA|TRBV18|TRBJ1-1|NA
TGTGCCAGCTCGGGCAGTACCATGAACACTGAAGCTTTCTTT
CASSGSTMNTEAFF
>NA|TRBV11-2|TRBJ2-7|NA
TGTGCCAGCAGCTTAGGGAAACCCTACGAGCAGTACTTC
CASSLGKPYEQYF
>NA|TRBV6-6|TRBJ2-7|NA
TGTGCCAGCAGTTACTCTGTCGGGGGTCTTGACGAGCAGTACTTC
CASSYSVGGLDEQYF
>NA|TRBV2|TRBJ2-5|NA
TGTGCCAGCAGTGAATCTGGCCGCGCCCGTTCAAACCAAGAGACCCAGTACTTC
CASSESGRARSNQETQYF
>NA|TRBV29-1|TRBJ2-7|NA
TGCAGCGTTGAAGATCGCGGAAATTACGAGCAGTACTTC
CSVEDRGNYEQYF
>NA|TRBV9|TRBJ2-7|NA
TGTGCCAGCAGCGTAGGTATCGACTACGAGCAGTACTTC
CASSVGIDYEQYF
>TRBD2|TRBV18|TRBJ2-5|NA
TGTGCCAGCTCACCGGGACTAGCGGGGCCGTACCAAGAGACCCAGTACTTC
CASSPGLAGPYQETQYF